A selection of T cell receptor beta chains follows, all from one sample in a study of neurological immune-mediated disorders. Using its own MiXCR run on the 5' RACE reads, TCRdb lists one record per CDR3 protein. Here the sample spans around 50,000 distinct CDR3 sequences, about 25% being singletons. The sample was PBMCs. The source is a woman between 65 and 79 years old in good health. Both conserved end residues are part of each CDR3. The order of the fields is CDR3 DNA, CDR3 protein, V gene, J gene, clone size, D gene. The D gene is left open where the match is weak. Some rows have no size entry. The others give once, few or many, or a class for an expanded clone.

TGTGCCAGCAGCCCTAGAGGGGTTGGGGCCTCACGGAATGAGCAGTTCTTC	CASSPRGVGASRNEQFF	TRBV7-6	TRBJ2-1	-	-
TGTGCCAGCGTTGTTGGAGGATCCTACAATGAGCAGTTCTTC	CASVVGGSYNEQFF	TRBV28	TRBJ2-1	-	-
TGTGCCAGCTCACCGGGGACAGCCGCAGCCTACGAGCAGTACTTC	CASSPGTAAAYEQYF	TRBV18	TRBJ2-7	-	TRBD1
TGTGCCAGCAGTTTAAGTGCACCCAATGAGCAGTTCTTC	CASSLSAPNEQFF	TRBV12-3/TRBV12-4	TRBJ2-1	few	-
TGTGCCAGCAGCGTGGGCAGGGGAGGACAAGAGACCCAGTACTTC	CASSVGRGGQETQYF	TRBV9	TRBJ2-5	many	-
TGTGCCAGCAGCCCGGGGTCCGGTGGTCAGCCCCAGCATTTT	CASSPGSGGQPQHF	TRBV7-2	TRBJ1-5	many	-
TGTGCCAGCAGCCAAGCCGGCCGAGGGAGTCACGAGCAGTACTTC	CASSQAGRGSHEQYF	TRBV4-2	TRBJ2-7	many	-
TGCGCCAGCAGCTTGGGGCAGCCCGGGACAGATACGCAGTATTTT	CASSLGQPGTDTQYF	TRBV5-1	TRBJ2-3	many	-
TGTGCCAGCAGTTTATTCGGGGGAGGATCACCCCTCCACTTT	CASSLFGGGSPLHF	TRBV12-3/TRBV12-4	TRBJ1-6	medium-sized	-
TGTGCCAGCAGCCCTGAGGGGCTGGGGACCCAGTACTTC	CASSPEGLGTQYF	TRBV12-3/TRBV12-4	TRBJ2-5	few	-
TGTGCCAGCAGCCAGGGACGGGGGTCACCCCTCCACTTT	CASSQGRGSPLHF	TRBV5-6	TRBJ1-6	few	-
TGTGCCAGCAGCCTACACCGGGACTCACAAGAGACCCAGTACTTC	CASSLHRDSQETQYF	TRBV4-2	TRBJ2-5	-	-
TGCAGCGTTAAGACGCCGGGGGAAAAACTGTTTTTT	CSVKTPGEKLFF	TRBV29-1	TRBJ1-4	-	-
TGTGCCAGCAGTCTGGGGACTGAATACCGCTACGAGCAGTACTTC	CASSLGTEYRYEQYF	TRBV27	TRBJ2-7	many	-
TGCGCCAGCAGTCAAAGAGGCACAGTCCAAGAGACCCAGTACTTC	CASSQRGTVQETQYF	TRBV4-3	TRBJ2-5	-	-
TGCAGCCCACTAGCGGGAGCTCTGAATGAGCAGTTCTTC	CSPLAGALNEQFF	TRBV20-1	TRBJ2-1	-	TRBD2
TGTGCCAGCGGACCGGGACAGGGAGCCTCTGGGGCCAACGTCCTGACTTTC	CASGPGQGASGANVLTF	TRBV7-6	TRBJ2-6	many	TRBD1
TGCGCCAGCATCCTCCAACCCGGTTCGGGGGCAGATACGCAGTATTTT	CASILQPGSGADTQYF	TRBV5-1	TRBJ2-3	once	-
TGCGCCAGCAGCCAAGTGATGGCCGGGACAATAAACACCGGGGAGCTGTTTTTT	CASSQVMAGTINTGELFF	TRBV4-3	TRBJ2-2	-	-
TGCGCCAGCAGTCAAGTTATCTATAATTCACCCCTCCACTTT	CASSQVIYNSPLHF	TRBV4-3	TRBJ1-6	-	-
TGTGCCAGCAGCTTCTTAGCCAATGAGCAGTTCTTC	CASSFLANEQFF	TRBV5-6	TRBJ2-1	-	-
TGTGCCAGCAGAGATCAGAACACCGGGGAGCTGTTTTTT	CASRDQNTGELFF	TRBV7-2	TRBJ2-2	few	-
TGCAGTGCTAGTGGGGCCGGGGGCTTCTCCTACGAGCAGTACTTC	CSASGAGGFSYEQYF	TRBV20-1	TRBJ2-7	-	-
TGTGCCAGCAGCTTAGGCGGGGGAACCAATGAGCAGTTCTTC	CASSLGGGTNEQFF	TRBV7-2	TRBJ2-1	few	TRBD2
TGTGCCAGCAGCTTAATGCAGGGTGCCGGGGAGCTGTTTTTT	CASSLMQGAGELFF	TRBV7-7	TRBJ2-2	many	-
TGTGCCAGCAGTTTTGGACAGTTTAATTCACCCCTCCACTTT	CASSFGQFNSPLHF	TRBV28	TRBJ1-6	few	-
TGTGCCAGCAGCCATCCACAGGGGACACCCGGAGGCTACACCTTC	CASSHPQGTPGGYTF	TRBV11-2	TRBJ1-2	-	TRBD1
TGCAGTGCTCTACCCGGGGGTGATACGCAGTATTTT	CSALPGGDTQYF	TRBV20-1	TRBJ2-3	many	-
TGCAGCGGGCGGCGAGATCTCTCCACTGAAGCTTTCTTT	CSGRRDLSTEAFF	TRBV29-1	TRBJ1-1	-	-
TGTGCCAGCAGTATCGAAAGCAATCAGCCCCAGCATTTT	CASSIESNQPQHF	TRBV12-3/TRBV12-4	TRBJ1-5	many	-
TGTGCCAGCAGTTTATGGCGCGAGCAGTACTTC	CASSLWREQYF	TRBV12-3/TRBV12-4	TRBJ2-7	many	-
TGCGCCAGCAGCTTGACAGGGGATAGGGCAGATACGCAGTATTTT	CASSLTGDRADTQYF	TRBV5-1	TRBJ2-3	many	TRBD1
TGTGCCAGCAGCTTAGAGGGGGCAACTCCTACCTTGGCTGAAGCTTTCTTT	CASSLEGATPTLAEAFF	TRBV5-4	TRBJ1-1	-	TRBD1
TGCAGTACCGGGACTAGCGCTTACAATGAGCAGTTCTTC	CSTGTSAYNEQFF	TRBV20-1	TRBJ2-1	many	TRBD2
TGCGCCAGCAGCCTGCCCCGGGGGCCGAACACCGGGGAGCTGTTTTTT	CASSLPRGPNTGELFF	TRBV5-1	TRBJ2-2	many	-
TGTGCCACCAGTGACGCTAGCGGGAGTCAGAATGAGCAGTTCTTC	CATSDASGSQNEQFF	TRBV24-1	TRBJ2-1	many	TRBD2
TGTGCCAGCATCAAAAGGACAGGGGGCAACTATGGCTACACCTTC	CASIKRTGGNYGYTF	TRBV28	TRBJ1-2	many	TRBD1
TGTGCCAGCAGCCAAGGGAGACTAGCGGGACCCACAGATACGCAGTATTTT	CASSQGRLAGPTDTQYF	TRBV4-2	TRBJ2-3	many	TRBD2